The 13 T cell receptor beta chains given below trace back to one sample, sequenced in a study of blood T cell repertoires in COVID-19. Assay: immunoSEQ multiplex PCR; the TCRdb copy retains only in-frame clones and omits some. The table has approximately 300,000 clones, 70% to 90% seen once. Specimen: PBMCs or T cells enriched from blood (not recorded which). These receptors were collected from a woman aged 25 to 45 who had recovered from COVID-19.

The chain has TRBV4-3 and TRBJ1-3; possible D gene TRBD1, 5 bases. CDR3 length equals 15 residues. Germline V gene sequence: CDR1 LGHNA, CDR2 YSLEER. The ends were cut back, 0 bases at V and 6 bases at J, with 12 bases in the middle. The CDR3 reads CASSQDGAGSNTIYF. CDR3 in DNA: TGCGCCAGCAGCCAAGATGGAGCAGGGTCAAACACCATATATTTT.

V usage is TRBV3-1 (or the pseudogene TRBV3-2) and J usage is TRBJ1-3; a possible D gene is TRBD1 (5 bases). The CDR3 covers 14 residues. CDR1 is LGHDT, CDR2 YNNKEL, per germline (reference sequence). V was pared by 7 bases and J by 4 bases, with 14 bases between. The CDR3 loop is CASTRWTTGNTIYF. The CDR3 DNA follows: TGTGCCAGCACTCGATGGACAACCGGAAACACCATATATTTT.

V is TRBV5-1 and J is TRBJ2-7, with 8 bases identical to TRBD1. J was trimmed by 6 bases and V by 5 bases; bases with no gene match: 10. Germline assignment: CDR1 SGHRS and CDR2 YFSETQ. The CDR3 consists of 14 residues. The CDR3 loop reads CASSQPGQASEQYF. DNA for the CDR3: TGCGCCAGCAGTCAGCCGGGACAGGCCTCCGAGCAGTACTTC. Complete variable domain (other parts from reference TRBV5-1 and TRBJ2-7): KAGVTQTPRYLIKTRGQQVTLSCSPISGHRSVSWYQQTPGQGLQFLFEYFSETQRNKGNFPGRFSGRQFSNSRSEMNVSTLELGDSALYLCASSQPGQASEQYFGPGTRLTVT.

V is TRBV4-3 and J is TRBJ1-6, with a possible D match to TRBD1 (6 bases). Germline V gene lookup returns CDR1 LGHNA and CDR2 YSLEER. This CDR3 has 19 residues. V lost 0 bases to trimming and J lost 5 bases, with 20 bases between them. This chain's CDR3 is CASSQDPRSRGFNNSPLHF. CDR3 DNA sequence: TGCGCCAGCAGCCAAGATCCGCGGTCCAGGGGCTTTAATAATTCACCCCTCCACTTT.

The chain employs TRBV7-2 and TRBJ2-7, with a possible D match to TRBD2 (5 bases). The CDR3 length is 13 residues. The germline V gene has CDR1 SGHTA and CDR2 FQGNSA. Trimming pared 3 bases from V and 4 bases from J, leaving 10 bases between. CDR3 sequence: CASSFEGFYEQYF. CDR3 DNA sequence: TGTGCCAGCAGCTTTGAGGGTTTTTACGAGCAGTACTTC.

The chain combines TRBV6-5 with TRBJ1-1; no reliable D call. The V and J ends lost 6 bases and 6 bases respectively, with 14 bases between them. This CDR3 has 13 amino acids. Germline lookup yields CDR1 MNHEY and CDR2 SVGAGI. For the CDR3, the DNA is TGTGCCAGCAGCCGGGTGGGTTCCCCTGAAGCTTTCTTT. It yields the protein CASSRVGSPEAFF.

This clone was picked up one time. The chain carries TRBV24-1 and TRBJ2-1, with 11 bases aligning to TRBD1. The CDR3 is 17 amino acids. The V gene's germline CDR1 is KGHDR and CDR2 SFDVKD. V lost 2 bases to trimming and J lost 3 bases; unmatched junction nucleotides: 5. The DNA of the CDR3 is TGTGCCACCAGTGATTGGGGGGGGACAGGGGGCTACAATGAGCAGTTCTTC. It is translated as CATSDWGGTGGYNEQFF.

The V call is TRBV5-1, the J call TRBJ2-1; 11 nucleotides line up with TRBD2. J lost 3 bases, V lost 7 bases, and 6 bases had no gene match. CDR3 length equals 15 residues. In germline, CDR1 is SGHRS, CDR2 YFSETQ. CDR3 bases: TGCGCCAGCGGGACGGGACTAGCGGACTACAATGAGCAGTTCTTC. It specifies CASGTGLADYNEQFF.

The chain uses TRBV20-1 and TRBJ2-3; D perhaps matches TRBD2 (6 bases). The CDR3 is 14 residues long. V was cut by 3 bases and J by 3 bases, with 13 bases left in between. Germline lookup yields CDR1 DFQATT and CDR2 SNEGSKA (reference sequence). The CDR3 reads CSASSRGRTDTQYF. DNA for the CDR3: TGCAGTGCTAGTAGCCGGGGGAGAACAGATACGCAGTATTTT.

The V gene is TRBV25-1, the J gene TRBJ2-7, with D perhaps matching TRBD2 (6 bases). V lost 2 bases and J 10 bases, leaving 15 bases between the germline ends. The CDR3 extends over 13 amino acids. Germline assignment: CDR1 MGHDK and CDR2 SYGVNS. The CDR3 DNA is TGTGCCAGCAGTGAAGTTGGTGCGGGATCACAGTACTTC. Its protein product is CASSEVGAGSQYF.

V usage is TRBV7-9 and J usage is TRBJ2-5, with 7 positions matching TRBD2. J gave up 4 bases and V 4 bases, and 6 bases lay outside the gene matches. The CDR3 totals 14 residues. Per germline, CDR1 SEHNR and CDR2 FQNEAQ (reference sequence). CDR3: CASSSRLALETQYF. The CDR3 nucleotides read TGTGCCAGCAGCTCCCGACTAGCTCTAGAGACCCAGTACTTC.

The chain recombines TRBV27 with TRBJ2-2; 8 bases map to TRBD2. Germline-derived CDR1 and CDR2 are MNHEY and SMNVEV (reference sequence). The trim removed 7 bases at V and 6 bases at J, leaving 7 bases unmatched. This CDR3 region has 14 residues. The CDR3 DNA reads TGTGCCAGCACGTACGGACTAGCTGCCGGGGAGCTGTTTTTT. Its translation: CASTYGLAAGELFF.

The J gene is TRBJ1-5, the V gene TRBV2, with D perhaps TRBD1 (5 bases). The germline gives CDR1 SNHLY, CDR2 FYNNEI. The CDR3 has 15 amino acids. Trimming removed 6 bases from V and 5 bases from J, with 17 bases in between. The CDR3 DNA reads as TGTGCCAGCAGACACCCAGGGTTCGGCCATCAGCCCCAGCATTTT. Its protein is CASRHPGFGHQPQHF.